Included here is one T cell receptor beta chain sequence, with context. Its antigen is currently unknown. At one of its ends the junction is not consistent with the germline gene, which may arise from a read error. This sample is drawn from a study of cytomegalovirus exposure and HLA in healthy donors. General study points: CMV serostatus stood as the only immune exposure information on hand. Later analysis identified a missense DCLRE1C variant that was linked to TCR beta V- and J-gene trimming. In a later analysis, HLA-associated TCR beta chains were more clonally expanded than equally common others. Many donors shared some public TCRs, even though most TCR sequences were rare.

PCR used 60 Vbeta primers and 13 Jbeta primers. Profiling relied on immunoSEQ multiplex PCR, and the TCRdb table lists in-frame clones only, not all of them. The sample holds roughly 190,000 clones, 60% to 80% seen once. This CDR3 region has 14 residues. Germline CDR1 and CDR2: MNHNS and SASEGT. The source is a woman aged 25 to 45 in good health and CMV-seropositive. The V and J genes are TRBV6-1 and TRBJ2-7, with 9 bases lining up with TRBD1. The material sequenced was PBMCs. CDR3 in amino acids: CASSGSGTGTMKSF. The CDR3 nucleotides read TGTGCCAGCAGTGGATCCGGGACAGGGACGATGAAGAGCTTC.